A single sample is the source of the 11 T cell receptor beta chains below, sequenced in a study of Graves' ophthalmopathy and Graves' hyperthyroidism. From RNA, the CDR3 regions of TCR beta chains were amplified and sequenced. A first-round RT-PCR used HTBI primers, followed by a second-round multiplex PCR. TCRdb fed the multiplex PCR reads into MiXCR, producing one record per CDR3 protein. The sample holds roughly 1.1 million distinct CDR3 sequences, roughly two fifths seen once. The specimen was peripheral blood or thyroid tissue (not recorded which). These receptors originate from an adult man with Graves' hyperthyroidism.

The rearrangement joins TRBV7-9 to TRBJ1-5; D unclear. From germline, CDR1 is SEHNR and CDR2 FQNEAQ (reference sequence). This CDR3 contains 12 residues. Trimming left V 3 bases short and J 11 bases short, with 11 bases between. The CDR3 bases are TGTGCCAGCAGCTTTTGGGCGTCAGCCCAGCATTTT. Amino acids: CASSFWASAQHF.

This clonotype was found a few times. The chain combines TRBV18 with TRBJ1-1; no firm D call. Germline loops: CDR1 KGHSH, CDR2 LQKENI. The CDR3 contains 13 residues. Trimming stripped 0 bases from V and 8 bases from J, with 10 bases between. The CDR3 here is CASSPPTAGEAFF. The DNA for the CDR3 is TGTGCCAGCTCACCACCGACTGCCGGGGAAGCTTTCTTT.

This clonotype has a handful of counts. The J gene is TRBJ1-3, the V gene TRBV12-3 or TRBV12-4, with D unresolved. V lost 4 bases and J 0 bases, leaving 10 bases between the germline ends. The CDR3 runs 15 residues. The CDR3 loop reads CASSSVVTSGNTIYF. The CDR3 region has the DNA TGTGCCAGCAGTTCGGTAGTCACCTCTGGAAACACCATATATTTT.

This clonotype has ten or more counts. The gene calls are TRBV29-1 and TRBJ2-2, with 8 positions matching TRBD2. V shed 6 bases and J 6 bases; nucleotides not matched to a gene: 24. Germline V gene sequence: CDR1 SQVTM, CDR2 ANQGSEA. This CDR3 is 19 amino acids long. The CDR3 sequence is CSVPKERVASGPVAGELFF. The CDR3 DNA reads TGCAGCGTCCCAAAGGAAAGAGTGGCTAGCGGGCCCGTTGCCGGGGAGCTGTTTTTT.

The chain joins TRBV2 to TRBJ1-1; D is undetermined. The CDR3 covers 14 residues. Per germline, CDR1 SNHLY and CDR2 FYNNEI. The V end lost 4 bases, the J end lost 1 base, and 10 bases lay between the germline ends. CDR3 in amino acids: CASSVREQNTEAFF. The CDR3 nucleotides are TGTGCCAGCAGTGTAAGGGAGCAGAACACTGAAGCTTTCTTT.

At least ten counts were recorded for this clonotype. V gene TRBV12-3 or TRBV12-4 combines with J gene TRBJ1-1; D remains unclear. The CDR3 is 13 amino acids. V was cut by 5 bases and J by 5 bases, with 12 bases left in between. Here the CDR3 DNA reads TGTGCCAGCAGTCCGAACTTGGGGACTGAAGCTTTCTTT. Its translation: CASSPNLGTEAFF.

The sample holds one count of this clonotype. The junction departs from germline at one end; a sequencing error may be responsible. J is TRBJ1-1 and V is TRBV2; no definite D call. The CDR3 sequence is 14 residues long. Per germline, CDR1 SNHLY and CDR2 FYNNEI. DNA for the CDR3: TGTGCCAGCAGTTACCGTCGGGAGAACGCTGAAGCTTTCTTT. It translates to CASSYRRENAEAFF.

This clonotype was counted many times. The V and J genes are TRBV10-3 and TRBJ1-1, with 7 bases identical to TRBD1. The length of the CDR3 is 13 residues. Losses at the gene ends were 6 bases for V and 4 bases for J; bases not matched to a gene: 5. Looked up from germline, CDR1 is ENHRY and CDR2 is SYGVKD. This CDR3 reads CAIRDDRATEAFF. The CDR3 coding sequence is TGTGCCATCAGGGACGACAGGGCCACTGAAGCTTTCTTT.

The CDR3 DNA reads as TGTGCCACGACCGCCGGTGGGGCGACCCAGTACTTC. Translating it yields CATTAGGATQYF. V and J are TRBV10-3 and TRBJ2-5; possibly TRBD1 for D (5 bases). Per the germline V gene, CDR1 is ENHRY and CDR2 is SYGVKD. Trimming took 10 bases from V and 7 from J, leaving 16 bases between them. This CDR3 spans 12 amino acids.

The chain is built from TRBV7-9 and TRBJ1-1; 8 bases fit TRBD1. V dropped 3 bases and J dropped 11; count of bases not matched to a gene: 8. The germline CDR1 and CDR2 sequences are SEHNR and FQNEAQ (reference sequence). This CDR3 has 13 residues. CDR3 sequence: CASSLSQGARAFF. CDR3 DNA: TGTGCCAGCAGCTTGAGCCAGGGGGCTCGGGCTTTCTTT.

Concerning this clonotype: Its ends do not fully match the called genes, so a read error is possible. The chain combines TRBV7-9 with TRBJ2-7; TRBD1 matches 7 bases. This CDR3 contains 14 residues. The germline gives CDR1 SEHNR, CDR2 FQNEAQ (reference sequence). The CDR3 DNA sequence: TGTGCCAGCAGCGCACAGGGGCGGCACGGGGAGCTGTACTTC. This sequence encodes CASSAQGRHGELYF.